The 20 T cell receptor beta chains below come from one sample, sequenced in a study of T cell repertoires in cytomegalovirus infection. TCRdb ran MiXCR on the reads and lists one entry per CDR3 protein. The data hold approximately 260,000 distinct CDR3 sequences, with about 18% observed a single time. Sequenced sample: CD8+ T cells from PBMCs. The receptors shown here come from a human donor in good health (CMV status not recorded). Some clones in this sample may be carry-over from other donors' samples.

This clonotype was recorded at least ten times. The CDR3 is CASSEIPRDSYEQYF. The CDR3 DNA reads TGTGCCAGCAGTGAAATCCCCCGAGACAGCTACGAGCAGTACTTC. The J gene is TRBJ2-7, the V gene TRBV2, with a possible D match to TRBD1 (5 bases). Germline V CDR1 and CDR2: SNHLY, FYNNEI. The CDR3 extends over 15 amino acids. Deletions cut 2 bases from V and 3 bases from J, with 14 bases between.

This clonotype came up a few times. The chain has TRBV7-9 and TRBJ1-2; D remains ambiguous. Trimming pared 5 bases from V and 4 bases from J, leaving 20 bases between. Germline V gives CDR1 SEHNR, CDR2 FQNEAQ (reference sequence). The CDR3 covers 16 residues. CDR3 sequence reads: CASSTGVVGTVYGYTF. In DNA, the CDR3 is TGTGCCAGCAGCACGGGAGTTGTAGGCACCGTCTATGGCTACACCTTC.

The chain links TRBV19 to TRBJ1-2, with D hard to call. The CDR3 totals 14 residues. V lost 7 bases, J lost 3 bases, and 15 bases lay in between. Germline CDR1 is LNHDA and CDR2 is SQIVND (reference sequence). The CDR3 nucleotides read TGTGCCAGTACCTTCGCAGTGGGCGACTATGGCTACACCTTC. Protein product: CASTFAVGDYGYTF.

This clonotype was found a few times. The genes are TRBV20-1 and TRBJ2-1; TRBD2 matches 7 bases. The CDR3 has 17 residues. Losses at the gene ends were 0 bases for V and 0 bases for J; bases not matched to a gene: 8. The germline CDR1 and CDR2 sequences are DFQATT and SNEGSKA (reference sequence). The CDR3 protein is CSARDLLAASSYNEQFF. The DNA of the CDR3 is TGCAGTGCTAGAGATCTTCTAGCGGCCTCCTCCTACAATGAGCAGTTCTTC.

This chain connects TRBV7-4 to TRBJ1-2, with TRBD1 matching over 10 bases. Germline trimming cut 8 bases from V and 4 bases from J; bases unmatched to any gene: 4. The germline CDR1 and CDR2 sequences are SGHVT and SQSDAQ. CDR3 size: 13 residues. The CDR3 DNA reads as TGTGCCAGCGAGGGACAGGGGAGCTATGGCTACACCTTC. The encoded protein is CASEGQGSYGYTF.

A few counts support this clonotype. The chain has TRBV4-3 and TRBJ1-2, with D unclear. The CDR3 totals 15 residues. Trimming removed 0 bases from V and 0 bases from J, with 8 bases in between. From germline, CDR1 is LGHNA and CDR2 YSLEER. The chain's CDR3 is CASSQEWGANYGYTF. The CDR3 DNA reads as TGCGCCAGCAGCCAAGAATGGGGAGCTAACTATGGCTACACCTTC.

In this sample, this clonotype turned up many times. CDR3 in amino acids: CASSLETSDSYEQYF. In DNA form, the CDR3 reads TGTGCCAGCAGTTTGGAAACCAGTGATTCCTACGAGCAGTACTTC. The chain links TRBV28 to TRBJ2-7; no definite D call. CDR3 size: 15 residues. V shed 3 bases and J shed 1 base, with 13 bases lying between them. Germline-derived CDR1 and CDR2 are MDHEN and SYDVKM.

V is TRBV7-6 and J is TRBJ1-1; maybe TRBD1 (5 bases). The CDR3 is made up of 14 amino acids. Germline V CDR1 and CDR2: SGHVS, FNYEAQ. V was shortened by 5 bases and J by 3 bases, with 13 bases between the two germline ends. CDR3: CASSRGLGDTEAFF. CDR3 nucleotides: TGTGCCAGCAGCCGGGGACTCGGGGACACTGAAGCTTTCTTT. The full variable domain, rest sourced from reference TRBV7-6 and TRBJ1-1, is GAGVSQSPRYKVTKRGQDVALRCDPISGHVSLYWYRQALGQGPEFLTYFNYEAQQDKSGLPNDRFSAERPEGSISTLTIQRTEQRDSAMYRCASSRGLGDTEAFFGQGTRLTVV.

The gene calls are TRBV7-3 and TRBJ2-2; D is possibly TRBD1 or TRBD2 (6 bases each). With 0 bases removed from V and 6 bases from J, the gap between germline ends came to 17 bases. CDR3 size: 17 residues. Germline CDR1 SGHTA, CDR2 FQGTGA. The CDR3 region is CASSLTPPGAVAGELFF. The CDR3, as DNA: TGTGCCAGCAGCTTAACTCCCCCGGGGGCAGTGGCCGGGGAGCTGTTTTTT. Full variable domain (outside the CDR3, taken from reference TRBV7-3 and TRBJ2-2): GAGVSQTPSNKVTEKGKYVELRCDPISGHTALYWYRQSLGQGPEFLIYFQGTGAADDSGLPNDRFFAVRPEGSVSTLKIQRTERGDSAVYLCASSLTPPGAVAGELFFGEGSRLTVL.

This sequence joins TRBV4-1 and TRBJ2-3; TRBD1 matches 7 bases. With 1 base clipped from V and 1 base from J, the junction kept 11 bases outside the gene matches. In germline, CDR1 is MGHRA, CDR2 YSYEKL. This CDR3 region has 18 residues. This CDR3 is CASSQAIYRGLGTDTQYF. The CDR3 DNA reads TGCGCCAGCAGCCAAGCAATCTACAGGGGCTTAGGCACAGATACGCAGTATTTT.

This sequence joins TRBV12-3 or TRBV12-4 and TRBJ1-3; unclear D gene. Trimming took off 5 bases at V and 0 bases at J, with 8 bases between the two ends. The length of the CDR3 is 14 residues. The DNA of the CDR3 is TGTGCCAGCAGTGGATGGGACTCTGGAAACACCATATATTTT. Amino acid sequence: CASSGWDSGNTIYF.

This clonotype was recorded only once. The junction shows a germline mismatch at one end, possibly a read error. V gene TRBV12-3 or TRBV12-4 combines with J gene TRBJ1-1, with D hard to call. The CDR3 covers 12 residues. The CDR3 nucleotides read TGTGCCGGCAGCCCGGACGGAGTTGAAGCTTTCTTT. Translation gives CAGSPDGVEAFF.

This clonotype appeared many times. A junction boundary mismatches the germline segment, possibly from a read error. This rearrangement joins TRBV7-2 to TRBJ2-7, with 11 bases aligning to TRBD2. This CDR3 region has 14 residues. Germline lookup yields CDR1 SGHTA and CDR2 FQGNSA. CDR3 in DNA: TGTGCCAGCAGCCTAGCGGGGGGAAGGGACGAGCAGTACTTC. It codes for CASSLAGGRDEQYF.

This clonotype was recorded a few times. This chain uses TRBV28 with TRBJ1-1; D not certain. The CDR3 is made up of 12 amino acids. Germline CDR1 is MDHEN and CDR2 is SYDVKM. Trimming left V 8 bases short and J 4 bases short, with 11 bases between. DNA of the CDR3: TGTGCCAGCCAATCCCGGGGCACTGAAGCTTTCTTT. Encoded protein: CASQSRGTEAFF.

The V call is TRBV12-3 or TRBV12-4, the J call TRBJ2-6; 9 bases are a match to TRBD1. The CDR3 extends over 16 amino acids. After removal of 5 bases from V and 3 bases from J, the junction contained 5 bases not matched to a gene. CDR3 residues: CASSSGQGYGANVLTF. The DNA for the CDR3 is TGTGCCAGCAGTAGCGGACAGGGGTATGGGGCCAACGTCCTGACTTTC.

This clonotype was recorded many times. The rearrangement joins TRBV9 to TRBJ2-1; 8 bases are a match to TRBD1. This CDR3 comprises 14 residues. The germline V gene has CDR1 SGDLS and CDR2 YYNGEE. After removal of 6 bases from V and 8 bases from J, the junction contained 10 bases not matched to a gene. In DNA form, the CDR3 reads TGTGCCAGCACCGCTCAGGGGGCTGGGGATGAGCAGTTCTTC. It encodes CASTAQGAGDEQFF.

The rearrangement joins TRBV12-3 or TRBV12-4 to TRBJ1-1; no definite D call. V dropped 3 bases and J dropped 0 bases, with 20 bases sitting between them. CDR3 length: 18 amino acids. As DNA, the CDR3 is TGTGCCAGCAGTTTCCGGACGGAAAGCCCGTCCATGAACACTGAAGCTTTCTTT. Its translation: CASSFRTESPSMNTEAFF.

There are a few counts of this clonotype. The chain's CDR3 is CASSQDRGEAYEQYF. DNA of the CDR3: TGCGCCAGCAGCCAAGATAGGGGGGAAGCCTACGAGCAGTACTTC. The V and J genes are TRBV4-3 and TRBJ2-7; D may correspond to TRBD1 or TRBD2 (6 bases each). The germline CDR1 and CDR2 sequences are LGHNA and YSLEER. The CDR3 totals 15 residues. The germline V and J ends were trimmed by 0 bases and 2 bases, with 11 bases remaining between them.

The V and J genes are TRBV28 and TRBJ2-5, with 11 bases aligning to TRBD2. The CDR3 is 13 residues long. Germline CDR1 is MDHEN and CDR2 is SYDVKM. Trimming cost V 3 bases and J 11 bases; bases outside gene matches: 5. CDR3 region: CASSFNSGGAQYF. The CDR3 bases are TGTGCCAGCAGTTTCAATAGCGGGGGGGCACAGTACTTC.

This clonotype was detected ten times or more. The chain combines TRBV12-3 or TRBV12-4 with TRBJ1-4; D is undetermined. The CDR3 loop spans 13 amino acids. V shed 2 bases and J shed 8 bases, with 9 bases lying between them. CDR3 region: CASSLSFDEKLFF. CDR3 coding DNA: TGTGCCAGCAGTTTATCTTTTGACGAAAAACTGTTTTTT.